These 6 T cell receptor beta chains originate from one sample sequenced in a study of cytomegalovirus exposure and HLA in healthy donors. Primers for the PCR totalled 60 Vbeta and 13 Jbeta. The repertoire was sequenced with immunoSEQ multiplex PCR; TCRdb's copy has only in-frame clones and lacks some. The profile shows over 90,000 clones, 50% to 70% of them singletons. Sequenced input: PBMCs. Receptors were obtained from a human donor in good health.

This clone showed up just once. The rearrangement links TRBV29-1 to TRBJ2-5, with TRBD2 identical over 7 bases. Germline V gene data show CDR1 as SQVTM and CDR2 as ANQGSEA. The CDR3 is 12 residues long. The ends lost 6 bases at V and 4 bases at J; junction bases unmatched: 5. CDR3 in amino acids: CSVPGLGETQYF. Written as DNA, the CDR3 is TGCAGCGTCCCAGGACTAGGAGAGACCCAGTACTTC.

The chain links TRBV7-9 to TRBJ1-4; the match to TRBD1 covers 9 bases. The germline CDR1 and CDR2 sequences are SEHNR and FQNEAQ (reference sequence). This CDR3 region has 15 residues. With V trimmed by 5 bases and J by 7 bases, 8 bases remained unmatched. CDR3 bases: TGTGCCAGCAGCCCGACGACAGGGGGGAGTGAAAAACTGTTTTTT. Amino acids: CASSPTTGGSEKLFF. The complete variable domain, with remaining parts taken from reference TRBV7-9 and TRBJ1-4, reads DTGVSQNPRHKITKRGQNVTFRCDPISEHNRLYWYRQTLGQGPEFLTYFQNEAQLEKSRLLSDRFSAERPKGSFSTLEIQRTEQGDSAMYLCASSPTTGGSEKLFFGSGTQLSVL.

The chain joins TRBV5-6 to TRBJ1-1; D not resolved. Germline V gene lookup returns CDR1 SGHDT and CDR2 YYEEEE. CDR3 length: 15 amino acids. V was pared by 1 base and J by 8 bases, with 18 bases between. The CDR3 coding sequence is TGTGCCAGCAGCTTGTGGGTCGGGGTGGTATCGGAAGCTTTCTTT. Translated: CASSLWVGVVSEAFF.

The chain recombines TRBV7-9 with TRBJ2-1, with TRBD2 identical over 13 bases. CDR1 is SEHNR and CDR2 is FQNEAQ in the germline V gene (reference sequence). The V and J ends lost 1 base and 8 bases, in that order; junction bases with no gene match: 8. CDR3 length equals 17 residues. The CDR3 spells CASSLDGLAGERDEQFF. DNA for the CDR3: TGTGCCAGCAGCTTAGACGGACTAGCGGGAGAGAGGGATGAGCAGTTCTTC.

Turning to this clone: Additional DNA sequences in this sample encode the identical CDR3. J is TRBJ2-1 and V is TRBV14, with no clear D. Trimming pared 1 base from V and 4 bases from J, leaving 5 bases between. CDR3 length: 13 residues. Germline CDR1 and CDR2: SGHDN and FVKESK. CDR3: CASSQGPYNEQFF. Here the CDR3 DNA reads TGTGCCAGCAGCCAAGGTCCATACAATGAGCAGTTCTTC.

The V and J genes are TRBV10-3 and TRBJ2-3, with 13 nucleotides matching TRBD2. The germline gives CDR1 ENHRY, CDR2 SYGVKD. Trimming at V came to 3 bases and at J to 6 bases, leaving 15 bases not matched to a gene. CDR3 size: 19 residues. The CDR3 protein is CAISEHQHSGLAGSDTQYF. For the CDR3, the DNA is TGTGCCATCAGTGAACACCAACATTCGGGACTAGCGGGATCGGATACGCAGTATTTT.